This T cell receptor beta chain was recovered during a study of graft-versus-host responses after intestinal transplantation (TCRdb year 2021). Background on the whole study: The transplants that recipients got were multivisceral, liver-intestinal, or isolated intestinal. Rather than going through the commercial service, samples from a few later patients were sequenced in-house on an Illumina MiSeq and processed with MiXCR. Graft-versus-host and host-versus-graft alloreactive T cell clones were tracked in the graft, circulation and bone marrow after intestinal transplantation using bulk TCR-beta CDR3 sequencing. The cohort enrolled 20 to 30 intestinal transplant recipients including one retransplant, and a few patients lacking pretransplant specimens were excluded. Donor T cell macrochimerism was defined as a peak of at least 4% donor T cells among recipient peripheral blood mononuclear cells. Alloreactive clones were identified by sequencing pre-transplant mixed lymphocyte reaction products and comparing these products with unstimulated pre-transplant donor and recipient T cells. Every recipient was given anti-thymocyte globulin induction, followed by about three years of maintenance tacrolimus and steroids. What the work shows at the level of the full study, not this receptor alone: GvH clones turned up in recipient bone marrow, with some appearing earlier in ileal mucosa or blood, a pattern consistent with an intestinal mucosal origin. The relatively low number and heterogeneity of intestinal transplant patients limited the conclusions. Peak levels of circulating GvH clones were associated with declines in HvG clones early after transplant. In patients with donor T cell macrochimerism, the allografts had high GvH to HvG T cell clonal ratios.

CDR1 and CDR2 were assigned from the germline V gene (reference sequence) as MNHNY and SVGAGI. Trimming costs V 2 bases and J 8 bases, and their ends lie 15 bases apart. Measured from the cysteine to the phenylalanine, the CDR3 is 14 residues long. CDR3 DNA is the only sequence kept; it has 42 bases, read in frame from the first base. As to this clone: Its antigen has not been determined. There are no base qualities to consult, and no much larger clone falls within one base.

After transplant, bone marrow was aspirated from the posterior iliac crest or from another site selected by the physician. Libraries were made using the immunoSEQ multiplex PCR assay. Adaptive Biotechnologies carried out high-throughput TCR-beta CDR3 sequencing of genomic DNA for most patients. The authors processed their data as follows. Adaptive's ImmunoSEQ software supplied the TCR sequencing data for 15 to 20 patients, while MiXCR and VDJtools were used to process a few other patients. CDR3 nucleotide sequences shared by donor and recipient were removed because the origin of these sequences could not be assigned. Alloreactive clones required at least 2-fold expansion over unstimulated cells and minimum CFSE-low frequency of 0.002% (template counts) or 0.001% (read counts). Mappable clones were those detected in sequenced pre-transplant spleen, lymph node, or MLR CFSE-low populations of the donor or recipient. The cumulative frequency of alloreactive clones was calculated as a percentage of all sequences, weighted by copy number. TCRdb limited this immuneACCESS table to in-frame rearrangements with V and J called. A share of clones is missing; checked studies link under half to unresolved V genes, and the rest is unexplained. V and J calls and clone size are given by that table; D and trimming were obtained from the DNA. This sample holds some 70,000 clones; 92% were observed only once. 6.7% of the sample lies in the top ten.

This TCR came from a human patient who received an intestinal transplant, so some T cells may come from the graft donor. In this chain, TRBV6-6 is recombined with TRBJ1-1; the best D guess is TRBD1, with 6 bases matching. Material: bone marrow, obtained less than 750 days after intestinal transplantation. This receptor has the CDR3 CASSYGGTGGEAFF. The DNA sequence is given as TGTGCCAGCAGTTACGGGGGCACAGGAGGCGAAGCTTTCTTT.